The clone carrying this TCR beta chain was recorded many times. As to time point: patch test 1, 2 weeks after DPC sensitization. Documented treatment: therapeutic diphenylcyclopropenone sensitization with weekly scalp DPC. Blood sampling preceded each patch test application. This record comes from a study of human T cells and chemical hapten exposure. Background on the study: TCR yields per sample varied mostly from small pooled library volume differences.

CDR1 is SGHTA, CDR2 FQGNSA, per germline. The V gene lost 0 bases and the J gene lost 9 bases, with 15 bases spanning the gap. The CDR3 runs 16 residues. TCRdb recomputed calls from the RACE reads with MiXCR, one row per CDR3 protein. The table records about 340,000 distinct CDR3 sequences, roughly 6.9% of them present only once. The receptor was derived from a young woman with alopecia areata. Some clones in this sample may be carry-over from other donors' samples. The V call is TRBV7-2, the J call TRBJ1-6; tentatively, D is TRBD1 (6 bases). The source was whole blood, collected in connection with sensitization to the hapten diphenylcyclopropenone (DPC). As DNA, the CDR3 is TGTGCCAGCAGCTTAGCACTGGGGGCTGTTAGTTCACCCCTCCACTTT. It codes for CASSLALGAVSSPLHF.